The 12 T cell receptor beta chains below come from one sample, sequenced in a study of T-cell reconstitution after alpha-beta-depleted transplantation in children. The TCRbeta library was prepared with unique molecular identifiers. TCRdb called the PCR reads again in MiXCR, with one record for every CDR3 protein. The table records 540,000 or so distinct CDR3 sequences, 23% of them present only once. Specimen: PBMCs, mostly from graft donor cells, collected 360 days after TCRalphabeta/CD19-depleted stem cell transplant. Every receptor here comes from a boy younger than two who had a stem cell transplant for acute myeloid leukemia, so the T cells may come from the graft donor.

This rearrangement joins TRBV11-2 to TRBJ2-1; TRBD1 matches 11 bases. The V gene end was trimmed by 5 bases and the J gene end by 2 bases; junction bases not matched to a gene: 8. CDR1 is SGHAT and CDR2 is FQNNGV in the germline V gene. The CDR3 is 17 amino acids. This chain's CDR3 is CASSDVMGQGAYNEQFF. The CDR3 DNA follows: TGTGCCAGCAGCGATGTAATGGGACAGGGGGCCTACAATGAGCAGTTCTTC.

This clonotype was seen only a few times. The chain couples TRBV4-3 to TRBJ2-1, with D hard to call. Trimming removed 0 bases at V and 7 bases at J, with 13 bases between. CDR1 and CDR2 (germline): LGHNA, YSLEER. This CDR3 comprises 15 residues. The CDR3 region has the DNA TGCGCCAGCAGCCAAGAAGGAGCTCGACCTAATGAGCAGTTCTTC. Its translation is CASSQEGARPNEQFF.

This clonotype was seen many times. The chain links TRBV29-1 to TRBJ2-1; a possible D gene is TRBD2 (6 bases). The germline V and J ends were trimmed by 7 bases and 4 bases, with 26 bases remaining between them. The CDR3 is 17 amino acids. Germline V gives CDR1 SQVTM, CDR2 ANQGSEA. The DNA of the CDR3 is TGCAGCGGAGGCGGGGCAGTCCGTCGTAGCCCATACAATGAGCAGTTCTTC. Protein: CSGGGAVRRSPYNEQFF.

The rearrangement uses TRBV12-5 and TRBJ2-1; 8 bases match TRBD1. V lost 5 bases, J lost 9 bases, and 3 bases stayed unmatched. The CDR3 runs 12 residues. Germline V gene lookup returns CDR1 LGHNT and CDR2 FRNRAP. The CDR3 DNA reads TGTGCTAGTGGTAGACAGGGGATTGAGCAGTTCTTC. Translated, it gives CASGRQGIEQFF.

This clonotype was picked up a small number of times. This chain joins TRBV18 and TRBJ1-2; D ambiguous. Between the trimmed V and J ends, which lost 3 bases and 2 bases, there was a span of 16 bases. The CDR3 runs 16 residues. In germline, CDR1 is KGHSH, CDR2 LQKENI. The CDR3 region is CASSPREGPLNYGYTF. The CDR3 DNA sequence: TGTGCCAGCTCACCGCGGGAAGGGCCTCTCAACTATGGCTACACCTTC. Drawing the rest from reference TRBV18 and TRBJ1-2, the complete variable domain is NAGVMQNPRHLVRRRGQEARLRCSPMKGHSHVYWYRQLPEEGLKFMVYLQKENIIDESGMPKERFSAEFPKEGPSILRIQQVVRGDSAAYFCASSPREGPLNYGYTFGSGTRLTVV.

The sample holds a few counts of this clonotype. This sequence joins TRBV20-1 and TRBJ1-1; D remains ambiguous. Trimming left V 3 bases short and J 6 bases short, with 14 bases between. The CDR3 covers 13 residues. CDR1 and CDR2 (germline): DFQATT, SNEGSKA (reference sequence). The CDR3 spells CSASKGFGPEAFF. DNA of the CDR3: TGCAGTGCTAGTAAGGGTTTTGGCCCTGAAGCTTTCTTT.

The chain links TRBV24-1 to TRBJ2-1; 16 bases are shared with TRBD2. The CDR3 is made up of 16 amino acids. V lost 9 bases and J lost 10; bases outside the gene matches: 11. CDR1 and CDR2 from the germline V gene are KGHDR and SFDVKD. The CDR3 sequence: CATGTSGGAPDGEQFF. The CDR3 bases are TGTGCCACCGGGACTAGCGGGGGGGCCCCGGATGGGGAGCAGTTCTTC.

Only a few counts were recorded for this clonotype. The rearrangement links TRBV9 to TRBJ2-2, with a tentative D call TRBD2 (5 bases). Trimming removed 2 bases at V and 5 bases at J, with 13 bases between. This CDR3 spans 15 amino acids. The germline CDR1 and CDR2 sequences are SGDLS and YYNGEE. The DNA of the CDR3 is TGTGCCAGCAGCGTCAGGCCCCCGGGGACCGGGGAGCTGTTTTTT. Translating gives CASSVRPPGTGELFF.

The V and J genes are TRBV5-5 and TRBJ2-7, with 7 bases that match TRBD2. The CDR3 is 13 residues long. The ends lost 6 bases at V and 8 bases at J; junction bases unmatched: 11. Germline values: CDR1 SGHKS, CDR2 YYEKEE (reference sequence). CDR3 bases: TGTGCCAGCACCCCGGACGGGACTACGAAGCAGTACGTC. Residues: CASTPDGTTKQYV.

V gene TRBV12-3 or TRBV12-4 combines with J gene TRBJ2-1; D gene unclear. The CDR3 length is 18 residues. Deletions cut 5 bases from V and 7 bases from J, with 27 bases between. The CDR3 region is CASSTTWAAVGSLNEQFF. For the CDR3, the DNA is TGTGCCAGCAGTACAACCTGGGCGGCGGTAGGCTCGTTGAATGAGCAGTTCTTC.

The sample holds many counts of this clonotype. The chain joins TRBV20-1 to TRBJ2-2, with D perhaps matching TRBD1 (6 bases). Trimming stripped 4 bases from V and 4 bases from J, with 13 bases between. CDR1 is DFQATT, CDR2 SNEGSKA, per germline (reference sequence). The length of the CDR3 is 14 residues. CDR3 sequence (DNA): TGCAGTGCTACTGAAACAGGGCGCACCGGGGAGCTGTTTTTT. This translates into CSATETGRTGELFF.

The sample holds many counts of this clonotype. The V and J genes are TRBV7-2 and TRBJ2-7; weak D call: TRBD2 (6 bases). CDR3 size: 14 residues. V was shortened by 3 bases and J by 0 bases, with 9 bases between the two germline ends. Germline-derived CDR1 and CDR2 are SGHTA and FQGNSA. The CDR3 nucleotides are TGTGCCAGCAGCTTTGAGCGGGCCTCCTACGAGCAGTACTTC. This translates into CASSFERASYEQYF.